This TCR beta chain was profiled in a study of T cell responses to AZD1222 COVID-19 vaccine. As for the study in general: The study pooled second doses at about 4 or about 12 weeks. Study-wide points: Among spike-specific TCRs, nearly half reportedly target unmutated variant regions. Clonal diversity was possibly underestimated, and the donors were mostly white British, with more females. Samples come after the peak T cell response, not at day 14.

The method was immunoSEQ multiplex PCR; TCRdb's version includes in-frame clones alone and lacks a portion of them. The table includes approximately 120,000 clones, roughly 87% detected once. To note about this clone: The antigen is unknown.

The CDR3 covers 13 residues. The V gene's germline CDR1 is SGHTA and CDR2 FQGNSA. V was pared by 3 bases and J by 3 bases, with 0 bases of the junction left unmatched. The sequenced sample was peripheral blood, obtained on day 0 of AZD1222 vaccination. This TCR derives from an adult in good health. The V gene is TRBV7-2, the J gene TRBJ1-2, with 8 bases matching TRBD1. In DNA form, the CDR3 reads TGTGCCAGCAGCTTGGGACAGGACTATGGCTACACCTTC. Translation: CASSLGQDYGYTF. Together with reference TRBV7-2 and TRBJ1-2, the CDR3 gives the full variable domain: GAGVSQSPSNKVTEKGKDVELRCDPISGHTALYWYRQSLGQGLEFLIYFQGNSAPDKSGLPSDRFSAERTGGSVSTLTIQRTQQEDSAVYLCASSLGQDYGYTFGSGTRLTVV.